This TCR beta chain originates from a study of cytomegalovirus exposure and HLA in healthy donors. Amplification used 60 Vbeta primers and 13 Jbeta primers. TCRdb's table, derived via immunoSEQ multiplex PCR, lists solely in-frame clones and lacks some. The sample contains approximately 97,000 clones, 73% of which appear only once. The CDR3 is made up of 14 amino acids. V lost 6 bases to trimming and J lost 1 base, with 13 bases between them. Germline-derived CDR1 and CDR2 are MNHEY and SVGAGI. This chain links TRBV6-5 with TRBJ2-7; D is ambiguous. The TCR sequence derives from a man aged 35-49 years in good health and CMV-seronegative. The specimen was PBMCs. CDR3 region: CASRQPQFSYEQYF. The CDR3 DNA reads TGTGCCAGCAGACAACCCCAGTTTTCCTACGAGCAGTACTTC.